These 6 T cell receptor beta chains were all obtained from the same sample, sequenced in a study of T cell responses to AZD1222 COVID-19 vaccine. Repertoires were generated with immunoSEQ multiplex PCR, while TCRdb's copy carries only in-frame clones and drops some. The repertoire holds about 120,000 clones, with 92% as singletons. The sample in question was peripheral blood, obtained on day 0 of AZD1222 vaccination. These receptors all come from an adult in good health.

The gene calls are TRBV5-1 and TRBJ2-1, with D maybe TRBD2 (5 bases). Germline-derived CDR1 and CDR2 are SGHRS and YFSETQ. V was clipped by 0 bases and J by 7 bases, with 11 bases between them. There are 14 residues in the CDR3. The CDR3 region has the DNA TGCGCCAGCAGCTTGGATCCTAGCCAAAATGAGCAGTTCTTC. It codes for CASSLDPSQNEQFF.

The V gene is TRBV3-1 (or the pseudogene TRBV3-2), the J gene TRBJ1-2; D is possibly TRBD1 (6 bases). CDR3 size: 16 residues. V was clipped by 1 base and J by 5 bases, with 17 bases between them. Germline lookup yields CDR1 LGHDT and CDR2 YNNKEL (reference sequence). The CDR3 region is CASSQVGAGGHYGYTF. CDR3 bases: TGTGCCAGCAGCCAAGTAGGCGCCGGGGGCCATTATGGCTACACCTTC.

J is TRBJ1-1 and V is TRBV7-9; no firm D call. CDR3 length equals 13 residues. V dropped 5 bases and J dropped 3 bases, with 10 bases sitting between them. Per the germline V gene, CDR1 is SEHNR and CDR2 is FQNEAQ (reference sequence). The CDR3 bases are TGTGCCAGCAGCCCGAGAATATACACTGAAGCTTTCTTT. It is translated as CASSPRIYTEAFF.

The chain joins TRBV6-2 or TRBV6-3 to TRBJ1-4; the match to TRBD1 covers 12 bases. Per the germline V gene, CDR1 is MNHEY and CDR2 is SVGEGT. CDR3 length equals 15 residues. The J segment lost 11 bases and the V segment lost 2 bases, leaving 6 bases of the junction unmatched. The CDR3: CASSYRPGQGAKLFF. CDR3 coding DNA: TGTGCCAGCAGTTACCGGCCGGGACAGGGGGCCAAACTGTTTTTT.

About this clone: This CDR3 is also generated by other DNA sequences in the sample. This chain uses TRBV7-2 with TRBJ1-2, with D possibly TRBD1 on 5 matching bases. The CDR3 consists of 15 residues. CDR1 and CDR2 from the germline V gene are SGHTA and FQGNSA. Trimming took 0 bases from V and 2 from J, leaving 10 bases between them. DNA of the CDR3: TGTGCCAGCAGCTTAGCCGGGGGGGGAAACTATGGCTACACCTTC. Protein: CASSLAGGGNYGYTF.

This clone turned up a few times. The chain carries TRBV6-4 and TRBJ2-3; 11 positions match TRBD2. The CDR3 length is 16 residues. The trim removed 4 bases at V and 4 bases at J, leaving 7 bases unmatched. Germline CDR1 reads MRHNA; CDR2 reads SNTAGT. CDR3 sequence (DNA): TGTGCCAGCAGTGCCGTTACTAGCGGGGGAGCAGATACGCAGTATTTT. It is translated as CASSAVTSGGADTQYF.